The 27 T cell receptor beta chains below all came from one sample that was sequenced in a study of PD-1 blockade in classical Hodgkin lymphoma. TCRdb's copy holds only in-frame clones and misses some; the assay was immunoSEQ multiplex PCR. The table includes some 21,000 clones, 80% detected once. Each patient experienced a relapse that followed autologous stem cell transplantation, and brentuximab vedotin exposure varied. The sequencing here drew on peripheral blood mononuclear cells (PBMCs), taken before the second cycle of nivolumab. The receptor source for this set is a human donor with classical Hodgkin lymphoma.

The chain uses TRBV6-5 and TRBJ2-1, with TRBD2 matching 8 bases. V was pared by 7 bases and J by 2 bases, with 4 bases of the junction left unmatched. Germline V gene lookup returns CDR1 MNHEY and CDR2 SVGAGI. The CDR3 covers 14 residues. The CDR3 protein is CASTREGTYNEQFF. The CDR3 DNA sequence: TGTGCCAGCACCCGGGAGGGCACCTACAATGAGCAGTTCTTC.

The J gene is TRBJ2-7, the V gene TRBV5-4; D is unresolved. The germline V gene has CDR1 SGHNT and CDR2 YYREEE (reference sequence). This CDR3 has 13 amino acids. V was cut by 3 bases and J by 3 bases, with 10 bases left in between. In DNA, the CDR3 is TGTGCCAGCAGCTCCGAGGCCCTCTACGAGCAGTACTTC. Translated: CASSSEALYEQYF.

The chain employs TRBV5-1 and TRBJ2-2; 7 positions match TRBD1. The germline V gene has CDR1 SGHRS and CDR2 YFSETQ. The CDR3 is 15 amino acids. V gave up 3 bases and J gave up 3 bases; unmatched junction bases: 5. The CDR3 spells CASSSAGGDTGELFF. In DNA form, the CDR3 reads TGCGCCAGCAGCTCGGCAGGGGGTGACACCGGGGAGCTGTTTTTT.

The chain uses TRBV5-8 and TRBJ2-5; D perhaps matches TRBD2 (6 bases). The V end lost 2 bases, the J end lost 5 bases, and 10 bases lay between the germline ends. Germline loops: CDR1 SGHTS, CDR2 YDEGEE. The CDR3 contains 13 residues. The CDR3 sequence is CASSLGGAETQYF. The CDR3 coding sequence is TGTGCCAGCAGCTTAGGAGGGGCGGAGACCCAGTACTTC.

The chain combines TRBV7-7 with TRBJ2-7; 11 bases are a match to TRBD2. The CDR3 is made up of 16 amino acids. V gave up 5 bases and J gave up 1 base; unmatched junction bases: 7. Germline V gene lookup returns CDR1 SSHAT and CDR2 FNYEAQ (reference sequence). The CDR3 region has the DNA TGTGCCAGCAGCATACAGGGACTAGCGGAATCCTACGAGCAGTACGTC. Translating it yields CASSIQGLAESYEQYV.

The chain uses TRBV9 and TRBJ2-3, with 8 bases aligning to TRBD2. In germline, CDR1 is SGDLS, CDR2 YYNGEE. This CDR3 has 15 amino acids. Unmatched junction bases numbered 4, after V lost 4 bases and J lost 0 bases. The CDR3, as DNA: TGTGCCAGCAGCCCGGGACTAGAGAGCACAGATACGCAGTATTTT. Translated, it gives CASSPGLESTDTQYF.

The rearrangement joins TRBV6-4 to TRBJ2-1; D gene ambiguous. Trimming left V 2 bases short and J 6 bases short, with 11 bases between. Per the germline V gene, CDR1 is MRHNA and CDR2 is SNTAGT. The CDR3 extends over 14 amino acids. The CDR3 reads CASSDSHGSNEQFF. Here the CDR3 DNA reads TGTGCCAGCAGTGACAGTCACGGTTCCAATGAGCAGTTCTTC.

The rearrangement uses TRBV5-6 and TRBJ2-5; 11 nucleotides line up with TRBD2. CDR1 is SGHDT and CDR2 is YYEEEE in the germline V gene. V trimming: 4 bases; J trimming: 0 bases; junction bases outside the gene matches: 8. CDR3 length equals 17 residues. The CDR3 spells CASSRGTSGGHQETQYF. DNA for the CDR3: TGTGCCAGCAGCCGGGGAACTAGCGGGGGCCACCAAGAGACCCAGTACTTC.

This chain joins TRBV5-5 and TRBJ1-4; unclear D gene. The CDR3 has 12 amino acids. Per the germline V gene, CDR1 is SGHKS and CDR2 is YYEKEE (reference sequence). V lost 1 base and J 8 bases, leaving 6 bases between the germline ends. For the CDR3, the DNA is TGTGCCAGCAGCTTGAGGAGCGAAAAACTGTTTTTT. Translation gives CASSLRSEKLFF. Full variable domain (remainder filled in from reference TRBV5-5 and TRBJ1-4): DAGVTQSPTHLIKTRGQQVTLRCSPISGHKSVSWYQQVLGQGPQFIFQYYEKEERGRGNFPDRFSARQFPNYSSELNVNALLLGDSALYLCASSLRSEKLFFGSGTQLSVL.

The chain couples TRBV5-1 to TRBJ2-3; no clear D. This CDR3 region has 17 residues. CDR1 is SGHRS, CDR2 YFSETQ, per germline. V was pared by 5 bases and J by 0 bases, with 19 bases between. CDR3: CASRSTSLNSSTDTQYF. The CDR3 DNA reads as TGCGCCAGCAGATCGACTTCTCTAAACTCTAGCACAGATACGCAGTATTTT.

This clone was seen only a few times. One junction end disagrees with the germline gene, perhaps due to a read error. V is TRBV7-7 and J is TRBJ2-2; 10 bases agree with TRBD1. The germline CDR1 and CDR2 sequences are SSHAT and FNYEAQ (reference sequence). The CDR3 has 13 amino acids. The CDR3 is CASSPRDRGGLFF. The CDR3 DNA sequence: TGTGCTAGCAGCCCAAGGGACAGGGGAGGGCTGTTTTTT.

The chain links TRBV30 to TRBJ2-2, with 9 bases matching TRBD1. The germline gives CDR1 GTSNPN, CDR2 SVGIG (reference sequence). Unmatched junction bases numbered 4, after V lost 2 bases and J lost 0 bases. The CDR3 spans 16 residues. The CDR3 region has the DNA TGTGCCTGGAGTCACGACAGGGGGGCGAACACCGGGGAGCTGTTTTTT. It is translated as CAWSHDRGANTGELFF.

This sequence joins TRBV11-2 and TRBJ2-2; 16 bases are shared with TRBD2. Germline-derived CDR1 and CDR2 are SGHAT and FQNNGV. The CDR3 covers 18 residues. Losses at the gene ends were 5 bases for V and 2 bases for J; bases not matched to a gene: 5. CDR3 residues: CASSPGLAGGRNTGELFF. For the CDR3, the DNA is TGTGCCAGCAGCCCGGGACTAGCGGGAGGGCGTAACACCGGGGAGCTGTTTTTT.

The J gene is TRBJ1-2, the V gene TRBV28, with D perhaps TRBD1 (5 bases). The germline CDR1 and CDR2 sequences are MDHEN and SYDVKM. V shed 8 bases and J shed 11 bases, with 12 bases lying between them. The CDR3 runs 10 residues. The chain's CDR3 is CASLAGSYTF. The CDR3 DNA reads TGTGCCAGCCTGGCAGGGAGTTACACCTTC.

CDR3 coding DNA: TGCGCCAGCAGCCAAGATTCATTGTCCCGGGAGCAGTACTTC. This sequence encodes CASSQDSLSREQYF. The chain carries TRBV4-3 and TRBJ2-7, with D unclear. Deletions cut 0 bases from V and 7 bases from J, with 13 bases between. CDR3 size: 14 residues. Germline V gene lookup returns CDR1 LGHNA and CDR2 YSLEER.

The J gene is TRBJ2-3, the V gene TRBV4-1; D unclear. The CDR3 contains 14 residues. CDR1 MGHRA and CDR2 YSYEKL come from the germline V gene. The ends were cut back, 0 bases at V and 1 base at J, with 5 bases in the middle. CDR3 bases: TGCGCCAGCAGCCAAGATACGGGCACAGATACGCAGTATTTT. It is translated as CASSQDTGTDTQYF.

The chain is built from TRBV6-1 and TRBJ2-3; D may be TRBD1 or TRBD2 (6 bases each). V lost 2 bases and J lost 4, with 13 bases in between. The CDR3 loop spans 15 amino acids. Germline CDR1 is MNHNS and CDR2 is SASEGT. The CDR3 region has the DNA TGTGCCAGCAGTGAACCGGGGGCAGGGTCAGATACGCAGTATTTT. This encodes CASSEPGAGSDTQYF.

This sequence joins TRBV11-3 and TRBJ2-5; TRBD1 matches at 7 bases. CDR3 length: 15 amino acids. The V gene end was trimmed by 1 base and the J gene end by 5 bases; junction bases not matched to a gene: 7. CDR1 and CDR2 (germline): SGHNT, YENEEA. The CDR3 here is CASSLGGWGQETQYF. The CDR3 DNA reads TGTGCCAGCAGCTTAGGAGGGTGGGGACAGGAGACCCAGTACTTC. The full variable domain, completed using reference TRBV11-3 and TRBJ2-5, is EAGVVQSPRYKIIEKKQPVAFWCNPISGHNTLYWYLQNLGQGPELLIRYENEEAVDDSQLPKDRFSAERLKGVDSTLKIQPAELGDSAVYLCASSLGGWGQETQYFGPGTRLLVL.

This clone was detected only a few times. The rearrangement links TRBV2 to TRBJ1-6; D uncertain. V lost 6 bases, J lost 8 bases, and 8 bases lay in between. Germline assignment: CDR1 SNHLY and CDR2 FYNNEI. This CDR3 region has 12 residues. CDR3 coding DNA: TGTGCCAGCAGGAAGGGTGATTCACCCCTCCACTTT. It codes for CASRKGDSPLHF.

The chain is built from TRBV11-3 and TRBJ2-1; no clear D gene. The V end lost 5 bases, the J end lost 1 base, and 12 bases lay between the germline ends. Germline V gene data show CDR1 as SGHNT and CDR2 as YENEEA. There are 15 residues in the CDR3. The CDR3 sequence is CASSVSGESYNEQFF. The CDR3, as DNA: TGTGCCAGCAGCGTGTCGGGCGAATCCTACAATGAGCAGTTCTTC.

V and J are TRBV2 and TRBJ2-3, with D possibly being TRBD2 (6 bases). Germline lookup yields CDR1 SNHLY and CDR2 FYNNEI. Trimming took 10 bases from V and 5 from J, leaving 13 bases between them. CDR3 length: 12 amino acids. The CDR3 sequence: CAIRTTQDTQYF. CDR3 sequence (DNA): TGTGCCATCCGGACTACCCAAGATACGCAGTATTTT.

The chain joins TRBV11-2 to TRBJ1-2, with D hard to call. The CDR3 covers 18 residues. V was clipped by 1 base and J by 2 bases, with 20 bases between them. Germline-derived CDR1 and CDR2 are SGHAT and FQNNGV. The CDR3 spells CASSLAGSELKGNYGYTF. The CDR3 DNA reads as TGTGCCAGCAGCTTAGCGGGGAGCGAACTCAAAGGCAACTATGGCTACACCTTC. Full variable domain (outside the CDR3, taken from reference TRBV11-2 and TRBJ1-2): EAGVAQSPRYKIIEKRQSVAFWCNPISGHATLYWYQQILGQGPKLLIQFQNNGVVDDSQLPKDRFSAERLKGVDSTLKIQPAKLEDSAVYLCASSLAGSELKGNYGYTFGSGTRLTVV.

This chain links TRBV11-2 with TRBJ2-7; D perhaps matches TRBD2 (5 bases). Germline-derived CDR1 and CDR2 are SGHAT and FQNNGV. This CDR3 region has 13 residues. V was pared by 1 base and J by 6 bases, with 10 bases between. CDR3 sequence reads: CASSLVVGVEQYV. CDR3 nucleotides: TGTGCCAGCAGCTTAGTGGTCGGGGTCGAGCAGTACGTC.

J is TRBJ2-4 and V is TRBV5-1; no firm D call. The germline CDR1 and CDR2 sequences are SGHRS and YFSETQ. The CDR3 covers 20 residues. Trimming removed 3 bases from V and 3 bases from J, with 28 bases in between. The CDR3 nucleotides are TGCGCCAGCAGCTCCCCCGAGAATCAAGAGTATCCCGGCATCAAAAACATTCAGTACTTC. This encodes CASSSPENQEYPGIKNIQYF.

The chain recombines TRBV4-3 with TRBJ2-1; TRBD2 matches 9 bases. Trimming removed 0 bases from V and 3 bases from J; junction bases left unmatched: 3. This CDR3 contains 16 residues. CDR1 is LGHNA and CDR2 is YSLEER in the germline V gene. As DNA, the CDR3 is TGCGCCAGCAGCCAAGATTTTAGCGGGAGCTACAATGAGCAGTTCTTC. This sequence encodes CASSQDFSGSYNEQFF.

The CDR3 sequence: CASSIDGDRSTDTQYF. The CDR3 DNA reads as TGTGCCAGCAGTATAGACGGGGACAGGAGCACAGATACGCAGTATTTT. This chain joins TRBV28 and TRBJ2-3; 8 bases are a match to TRBD1. The V and J ends lost 5 bases and 0 bases, in that order; junction bases with no gene match: 7. Germline CDR1 MDHEN, CDR2 SYDVKM. The CDR3 length is 16 residues.

A remark on this clone: Mismatch with germline at one junction end may stem from a read error. V usage is TRBV6-1 and J usage is TRBJ2-2, with D tentatively TRBD2 (6 bases). Per germline, CDR1 MNHNS and CDR2 SASEGT. The CDR3 runs to 14 residues. In DNA form, the CDR3 reads TGTGCCAGCAGTGCTTCCCTAGTGTCCGGGGGGCTGTTTTTT. It specifies CASSASLVSGGLFF.